The 25 T cell receptor beta chains below come from one sample, sequenced in a study of T cell responses to AZD1222 COVID-19 vaccine. The method was immunoSEQ multiplex PCR; TCRdb's version includes in-frame clones alone and lacks a portion of them. This sample has 57,000 or so clones; more than 80% occur once, and the top ten carry approximately 19%. The starting material was peripheral blood, obtained on day 0 of MenACWY control vaccination. The receptors come from an adult in good health.

The chain links TRBV4-2 to TRBJ1-5; no firm D call. The CDR3 sequence is 15 residues long. V lost 1 base to trimming and J lost 5 bases, with 12 bases between them. CDR1 is LGHNA and CDR2 is YNFKEQ in the germline V gene. In DNA, the CDR3 is TGTGCCAGCAGCCAAGTTTGGGCAGGAGATCAGCCCCAGCATTTT. Its protein is CASSQVWAGDQPQHF.

This clone was counted only a few times. J is TRBJ2-1 and V is TRBV19; TRBD2 agrees at 8 bases. Germline values: CDR1 LNHDA, CDR2 SQIVND (reference sequence). CDR3 size: 19 residues. The trim removed 4 bases at V and 6 bases at J, leaving 20 bases unmatched. The CDR3 loop reads CASSKVPSGPQYILNEQFF. CDR3 nucleotide sequence: TGTGCCAGTAGTAAGGTCCCTAGCGGGCCTCAGTATATACTCAATGAGCAGTTCTTC.

This clone was seen only a few times. The J gene is TRBJ2-7, the V gene TRBV25-1, with D possibly TRBD2 on 6 matching bases. The CDR3 length is 15 residues. The V end lost 4 bases, the J end lost 3 bases, and 16 bases lay between the germline ends. Germline V gene sequence: CDR1 MGHDK, CDR2 SYGVNS. This CDR3 reads CASSGRRWEVYEQYF. As DNA, the CDR3 is TGTGCCAGCAGTGGGAGGAGGTGGGAGGTCTACGAGCAGTACTTC.

This clone has only a few counts. This chain links TRBV28 with TRBJ2-1; 13 bases fit TRBD2. The CDR3 is made up of 13 amino acids. The J segment lost 10 bases and the V segment lost 5 bases, leaving 2 bases of the junction unmatched. Germline-derived CDR1 and CDR2 are MDHEN and SYDVKM. The CDR3, as DNA: TGTGCCAGCAGTCGGGGACTAGCGGGGGAGCAGTTCTTC. It is translated as CASSRGLAGEQFF.

This clone occurred a few times. V usage is TRBV6-1 and J usage is TRBJ2-3, with D perhaps TRBD1 (6 bases). Germline V lookup: CDR1 MNHNS, CDR2 SASEGT. V was shortened by 3 bases and J by 6 bases, with 22 bases between the two germline ends. This CDR3 has 17 amino acids. The CDR3 nucleotides read TGTGCCAGCAGTGACCTCCTAAAACAGGGACCGATGGATACGCAGTATTTT. Residues: CASSDLLKQGPMDTQYF.

The chain has TRBV4-3 and TRBJ1-6, with 7 bases aligning to TRBD1. From germline, CDR1 is LGHNA and CDR2 YSLEER. The CDR3 has 16 amino acids. Losses at the gene ends were 1 base for V and 0 bases for J; bases not matched to a gene: 0. The CDR3 reads CASSQGDSSYNSPLHF. CDR3 sequence (DNA): TGCGCCAGCAGCCAAGGGGACAGCTCCTATAATTCACCCCTCCACTTT.

V and J are TRBV7-9 and TRBJ2-1; 10 nucleotides match TRBD2. The germline V gene encodes CDR1 SEHNR and CDR2 FQNEAQ (reference sequence). The CDR3 totals 18 residues. V lost 2 bases to trimming and J lost 6 bases; unmatched junction nucleotides: 13. The CDR3: CASSLIGLAGEALNEQFF. The CDR3 DNA follows: TGTGCCAGCAGCTTAATCGGCCTAGCGGGAGAAGCCCTCAATGAGCAGTTCTTC.

V gene TRBV28 combines with J gene TRBJ1-5, with D unresolved. The CDR3 length is 15 residues. Germline CDR1 reads MDHEN; CDR2 reads SYDVKM. Between the trimmed V and J ends, which lost 2 bases and 0 bases, there was a span of 8 bases. The CDR3 protein is CASSLGGTSNQPQHF. CDR3 DNA sequence: TGTGCCAGCAGTTTAGGTGGCACTAGCAATCAGCCCCAGCATTTT.

There are a few counts of this clone. V gene TRBV19 combines with J gene TRBJ1-5; no reliable D call. Looked up from germline, CDR1 is LNHDA and CDR2 is SQIVND (reference sequence). The CDR3 loop spans 15 amino acids. V was clipped by 6 bases and J by 3 bases, with 15 bases between them. The CDR3 sequence: CASSPEEAYNQPQHF. The DNA for the CDR3 is TGTGCCAGTAGCCCAGAGGAGGCTTACAATCAGCCCCAGCATTTT.

J is TRBJ1-5 and V is TRBV4-1; 10 bases align to TRBD1. V gave up 5 bases and J gave up 6 bases; unmatched junction bases: 10. The CDR3 covers 16 residues. Per germline, CDR1 MGHRA and CDR2 YSYEKL. CDR3 sequence reads: CASSEGRTGGSQPQHF. CDR3 DNA sequence: TGCGCCAGCAGCGAAGGGAGGACAGGGGGTAGTCAGCCCCAGCATTTT.

The genes are TRBV11-2 and TRBJ2-5, with D hard to call. Trimming removed 1 base from V and 1 base from J, with 1 base in between. The CDR3 consists of 12 residues. Germline assignment: CDR1 SGHAT and CDR2 FQNNGV. CDR3 loop: CASSLVQETQYF. Here the CDR3 DNA reads TGTGCCAGCAGCTTAGTCCAAGAGACCCAGTACTTC.

This clone was seen only once. This rearrangement joins TRBV7-2 to TRBJ2-5, with no clear D. CDR1 SGHTA and CDR2 FQGNSA come from the germline V gene. V gave up 6 bases and J gave up 0 bases, with 14 bases separating them. This CDR3 has 15 amino acids. The CDR3 coding sequence is TGTGCCAGCAGTCCCCCCGGACGGTACCAAGAGACCCAGTACTTC. Translating it yields CASSPPGRYQETQYF.

The chain joins TRBV28 to TRBJ2-7; 10 bases map to TRBD1. Germline V gene sequence: CDR1 MDHEN, CDR2 SYDVKM. The CDR3 runs to 15 residues. With 4 bases clipped from V and 5 bases from J, the junction kept 8 bases outside the gene matches. CDR3 protein: CASSSPGQGFNEQYF. The CDR3 nucleotides read TGTGCCAGCAGTTCTCCGGGACAGGGGTTTAACGAGCAGTACTTC.

This chain connects TRBV14 to TRBJ2-7, with D perhaps TRBD2 (6 bases). The ends were cut back, 3 bases at V and 5 bases at J, with 20 bases in the middle. Germline assignment: CDR1 SGHDN and CDR2 FVKESK. The CDR3 loop spans 16 amino acids. CDR3: CASSQGGGGRADEQYF. The DNA of the CDR3 is TGTGCCAGCAGCCAGGGGGGAGGCGGACGGGCCGACGAGCAGTACTTC.

The J gene is TRBJ2-2, the V gene TRBV7-9; TRBD1 is a possible D gene (6 bases). The germline V gene has CDR1 SEHNR and CDR2 FQNEAQ (reference sequence). V was trimmed by 5 bases and J by 0 bases, leaving 13 bases between them. CDR3 length: 16 amino acids. The CDR3 loop reads CASSLRGRANTGELFF. In nucleotides, the CDR3 is TGTGCCAGCAGCCTCAGGGGTCGCGCGAACACCGGGGAGCTGTTTTTT.

The gene calls are TRBV2 and TRBJ2-3, with D possibly matching TRBD1 (5 bases). Germline V gene sequence: CDR1 SNHLY, CDR2 FYNNEI. The CDR3 has 12 residues. Trimming cost V 5 bases and J 8 bases, with 11 bases left between them. The CDR3 bases are TGTGCCAGCAGTCCATTACAGGCTACGCAGTATTTT. Its protein is CASSPLQATQYF. Together with reference TRBV2 and TRBJ2-3, the CDR3 gives the full variable domain: EPEVTQTPSHQVTQMGQEVILRCVPISNHLYFYWYRQILGQKVEFLVSFYNNEISEKSEIFDDQFSVERPDGSNFTLKIRSTKLEDSAMYFCASSPLQATQYFGPGTRLTVL.

V usage is TRBV6-6 and J usage is TRBJ1-2; D is unresolved. CDR1 MNHNY and CDR2 SVGAGI come from the germline V gene (reference sequence). V was cut by 4 bases and J by 5 bases, with 14 bases left in between. The CDR3 is 14 amino acids. The CDR3: CASSSAGITYGYTF. The CDR3 DNA is TGTGCCAGCAGTTCCGCCGGAATAACATATGGCTACACCTTC.

This clone has a single count. V usage is TRBV7-2 and J usage is TRBJ2-1; 9 positions match TRBD2. Germline V lookup: CDR1 SGHTA, CDR2 FQGNSA. This CDR3 region has 15 residues. With 1 base clipped from V and 8 bases from J, the junction kept 6 bases outside the gene matches. The CDR3 nucleotides read TGTGCCAGCAGCTTAGTAAAGGTAGCGGGAGATGAGCAGTTCTTC. This translates into CASSLVKVAGDEQFF.

The chain uses TRBV9 and TRBJ1-3; no reliable D call. Germline-derived CDR1 and CDR2 are SGDLS and YYNGEE. This CDR3 contains 15 residues. V lost 0 bases, J lost 3 bases, and 10 bases lay in between. CDR3 sequence reads: CASSVGKGSGNTIYF. The CDR3 DNA reads TGTGCCAGCAGCGTAGGCAAGGGAAGTGGAAACACCATATATTTT.

The V call is TRBV5-4, the J call TRBJ1-5, with 8 bases aligning to TRBD1. The junction had 12 bases not matched to a gene; V was cut back by 3 bases and J by 7 bases. Germline loops: CDR1 SGHNT, CDR2 YYREEE (reference sequence). There are 16 residues in the CDR3. The CDR3 DNA follows: TGTGCCAGCAGCTGCCCTGGACAGGGATTTTGCCAGCCCCAGCATTTT. Translating gives CASSCPGQGFCQPQHF.

This chain uses TRBV5-5 with TRBJ1-1, with D perhaps TRBD1 (6 bases). The CDR3 runs 15 residues. Between the trimmed V and J ends, which lost 3 bases and 2 bases, there was a span of 14 bases. Germline loops: CDR1 SGHKS, CDR2 YYEKEE (reference sequence). The CDR3 sequence is CASSSGDISNTEAFF. The CDR3 bases are TGTGCCAGCAGCTCCGGGGACATCTCTAACACTGAAGCTTTCTTT.

The V gene is TRBV4-1, the J gene TRBJ2-1; tentative D call: TRBD2 (5 bases). The V end was cut by 0 bases, the J end by 10 bases, with 10 bases between. Germline V gene lookup returns CDR1 MGHRA and CDR2 YSYEKL. This CDR3 comprises 13 residues. CDR3 DNA: TGCGCCAGCAGCCAAGATCGGGGATGGGAGCAGTTCTTC. Translation: CASSQDRGWEQFF.

The V and J genes are TRBV5-8 and TRBJ2-7; TRBD2 matches at 14 bases. The CDR3 totals 15 residues. The V segment lost 4 bases and the J segment 2 bases; nucleotides outside the gene matches: 2. Germline CDR1 is SGHTS and CDR2 is YDEGEE. The CDR3 here is CASSLGLAGAYEQYF. CDR3 in DNA: TGTGCCAGCAGCCTGGGACTAGCGGGAGCCTACGAGCAGTACTTC. The whole variable domain, filled in from reference TRBV5-8 and TRBJ2-7, reads EAGVTQSPTHLIKTRGQQATLRCSPISGHTSVYWYQQALGLGLQFLLWYDEGEERNRGNFPPRFSGRQFPNYSSELNVNALELEDSALYLCASSLGLAGAYEQYFGPGTRLTVT.

This chain uses TRBV4-1 with TRBJ2-1; TRBD2 matches at 11 bases. CDR1 is MGHRA and CDR2 is YSYEKL in the germline V gene. The CDR3 totals 16 residues. V shed 2 bases, J shed 4 bases, and the junction held 4 bases outside the gene matches. The CDR3 loop is CASSQFSGRVYNEQFF. CDR3 nucleotides: TGCGCCAGCAGCCAATTTAGCGGGAGGGTATACAATGAGCAGTTCTTC.

The V call is TRBV3-1 (or the pseudogene TRBV3-2), the J call TRBJ2-2, with D perhaps TRBD2 (6 bases). Trimming stripped 4 bases from V and 6 bases from J, with 12 bases between. CDR3 size: 14 residues. Germline V gene sequence: CDR1 LGHDT, CDR2 YNNKEL (reference sequence). The CDR3 loop is CASSRSGASGELFF. The CDR3 DNA reads TGTGCCAGCAGCCGATCGGGAGCGTCCGGGGAGCTGTTTTTT.